Listed below are T cell receptor beta chains from one sample, sequenced in a study of beta chain features in type 1 diabetes. Measured with immunoSEQ multiplex PCR; TCRdb has only the in-frame clones, and not every one. Of about 700,000 clones listed, about an eighth are singletons. Sequencing was performed on naive CD4+ T cells from blood. Receptor source: a man aged 18 to 30 with type 1 diabetes. CDR3s leave out the opening cysteine and the closing phenylalanine or tryptophan. The order of the fields is D gene, J gene, V gene, CDR3 protein. The D gene is left open where the match is weak.

d_gene: TRBD2; j_gene: TRBJ2-3; v_gene: TRBV7-8; CDR3aa: ASSLSLAGGTDTQY
d_gene: .; j_gene: TRBJ1-6; v_gene: TRBV6-5; CDR3aa: ASSYGVNSPLH
d_gene: TRBD2; j_gene: TRBJ2-3; v_gene: TRBV5-6; CDR3aa: ASSLGLAGRTQY
d_gene: TRBD2; j_gene: TRBJ2-3; v_gene: TRBV11-2; CDR3aa: ASSLVGGYTDTQY
d_gene: TRBD1; j_gene: TRBJ2-3; v_gene: TRBV6-5; CDR3aa: ASSRDRTLDTQY
d_gene: TRBD1; j_gene: TRBJ2-7; v_gene: TRBV18; CDR3aa: ASSPPDRKSSYEQY
d_gene: .; j_gene: TRBJ2-1; v_gene: TRBV14; CDR3aa: ASSQVSPKKF
d_gene: .; j_gene: TRBJ1-6; v_gene: TRBV9; CDR3aa: ASSVGERGLYGNSPLH
d_gene: .; j_gene: TRBJ2-7; v_gene: TRBV30; CDR3aa: ASTGQSPPEQY
d_gene: .; j_gene: TRBJ1-3; v_gene: TRBV14; CDR3aa: ASREGSGNTIY
d_gene: .; j_gene: TRBJ1-6; v_gene: TRBV30; CDR3aa: AWSDQGGALH
d_gene: TRBD1; j_gene: TRBJ1-6; v_gene: TRBV19; CDR3aa: ASMTGTGNSPLH
d_gene: .; j_gene: TRBJ1-6; v_gene: TRBV5-1; CDR3aa: ASSGGVPPLH
d_gene: .; j_gene: TRBJ2-7; v_gene: TRBV29-1; CDR3aa: SVAGTPYEQY
d_gene: TRBD2; j_gene: TRBJ2-3; v_gene: TRBV14; CDR3aa: ASSPWTSVGDTQY
d_gene: .; j_gene: TRBJ1-1; v_gene: TRBV29-1; CDR3aa: SANSQLLNTEAF
d_gene: .; j_gene: TRBJ2-3; v_gene: TRBV13; CDR3aa: ASSSFTDTQY
d_gene: .; j_gene: TRBJ1-1; v_gene: TRBV30; CDR3aa: AWRGLRVGTEAF
d_gene: TRBD2; j_gene: TRBJ2-1; v_gene: TRBV5-1; CDR3aa: ASSSRTSTGEQF
d_gene: .; j_gene: TRBJ2-5; v_gene: TRBV10-3; CDR3aa: AISESGREGTQY
d_gene: .; j_gene: TRBJ2-7; v_gene: TRBV18; CDR3aa: ASSPNQGSDEQY
d_gene: .; j_gene: TRBJ2-7; v_gene: TRBV15; CDR3aa: ATSRGIGSYEQY
d_gene: .; j_gene: TRBJ1-5; v_gene: TRBV28; CDR3aa: ASSSGSVQPQH
d_gene: .; j_gene: TRBJ2-7; v_gene: TRBV2; CDR3aa: ASGGDHYEQY
d_gene: .; j_gene: TRBJ1-2; v_gene: TRBV5-1; CDR3aa: ASSFEGDYGYT
d_gene: .; j_gene: TRBJ2-7; v_gene: TRBV29-1; CDR3aa: SVGGTSFGNEQY
d_gene: .; j_gene: TRBJ1-5; v_gene: TRBV30; CDR3aa: AWSKTVNSQPQH
d_gene: .; j_gene: TRBJ2-7; v_gene: TRBV28; CDR3aa: ASPPGAGAYGEQY
d_gene: TRBD1; j_gene: TRBJ1-2; v_gene: TRBV7-2; CDR3aa: ASSLAAGTGALNYGYT
d_gene: .; j_gene: TRBJ1-3; v_gene: TRBV9; CDR3aa: ASSVAHPDTIY
d_gene: TRBD1; j_gene: TRBJ1-6; v_gene: TRBV7-6; CDR3aa: ASSLVRGGGYNSPLH
d_gene: .; j_gene: TRBJ2-7; v_gene: TRBV29-1; CDR3aa: SATGQGSYEQY
d_gene: TRBD2; j_gene: TRBJ2-1; v_gene: TRBV7-3; CDR3aa: ASSRSGGLNNEQF
d_gene: .; j_gene: TRBJ2-6; v_gene: TRBV7-2; CDR3aa: ASRLSGANVLT
d_gene: TRBD1; j_gene: TRBJ2-7; v_gene: TRBV5-6; CDR3aa: ASRPRGRTYEQY
d_gene: .; j_gene: TRBJ1-1; v_gene: TRBV28; CDR3aa: ASSSAGTAAF
d_gene: TRBD1; j_gene: TRBJ1-2; v_gene: TRBV29-1; CDR3aa: SAAAGGGYSGGYT
d_gene: TRBD1; j_gene: TRBJ2-5; v_gene: TRBV6-6; CDR3aa: ASNLQGGQETQY